A single sample gave rise to the 29 T cell receptor beta chains below, sequenced in a study of T cell responses to AZD1222 COVID-19 vaccine. The table came from immunoSEQ multiplex PCR; TCRdb's copy has only in-frame clones and leaves some out. The sample lists approximately 170,000 clones; around 88% were seen once. The starting material was peripheral blood, obtained 28 days after the second AZD1222 dose. The origin of the receptors is an adult who received the AZD1222 COVID-19 vaccine.

Note on this clone: The junction shows a germline mismatch at one end, possibly a read error. The genes are TRBV15 and TRBJ2-5, with 7 bases aligning to TRBD1. Germline CDR1 and CDR2: LNHNV and YYDKDF (reference sequence). This CDR3 is built from 14 residues. DNA of the CDR3: TGTGCCACCAGCAGAGATCGCGCGACAGGGAATTACCACTTC. Translated: CATSRDRATGNYHF.

Written as DNA, the CDR3 is TGTGCCAGCAGCCAAGGACAGGAGAGAACCACCATATATTTT. Translated: CASSQGQERTTIYF. The chain carries TRBV4-2 and TRBJ1-3, with D perhaps TRBD1 (6 bases). The CDR3 spans 14 residues. With 1 base removed from V and 9 bases from J, the gap between germline ends came to 13 bases. Germline CDR1 and CDR2: LGHNA and YNFKEQ.

The chain uses TRBV5-4 and TRBJ1-2; 7 positions match TRBD1. This CDR3 has 14 residues. J was trimmed by 5 bases and V by 4 bases; bases with no gene match: 8. Germline assignment: CDR1 SGHNT and CDR2 YYREEE (reference sequence). CDR3 amino acids: CASSKPGQIYGYTF. The CDR3 region has the DNA TGTGCCAGCAGCAAACCGGGACAGATATATGGCTACACCTTC.

The chain joins TRBV2 to TRBJ1-6; possibly TRBD1 for D (6 bases). V was pared by 5 bases and J by 14 bases, with 16 bases between. Germline V gives CDR1 SNHLY, CDR2 FYNNEI. The CDR3 is made up of 13 amino acids. CDR3 sequence: CASSSQGGGALHF. Here the CDR3 DNA reads TGTGCCAGCAGTTCCCAGGGAGGGGGGGCCCTCCACTTT.

The genes are TRBV11-2 and TRBJ1-6; D is ambiguous. The ends were cut back, 3 bases at V and 0 bases at J, with 6 bases in the middle. The germline V gene encodes CDR1 SGHAT and CDR2 FQNNGV. The CDR3 loop spans 15 amino acids. The CDR3 DNA follows: TGTGCCAGCAGCTTCCGGAGCTCCTATAATTCACCCCTCCACTTT. Amino acids: CASSFRSSYNSPLHF.

J is TRBJ1-5 and V is TRBV7-7; D gene unclear. The CDR3 has 13 amino acids. The germline V and J ends were trimmed by 1 base and 4 bases, with 5 bases remaining between them. CDR1 and CDR2 from the germline V gene are SSHAT and FNYEAQ (reference sequence). In DNA form, the CDR3 reads TGTGCCAGCAGCTTAGAACTTAATCAGCCCCAGCATTTT. Its translation: CASSLELNQPQHF.

This clone appeared a few times. The chain uses TRBV30 and TRBJ1-2; the match to TRBD1 covers 10 bases. V lost 0 bases to trimming and J lost 10 bases; unmatched junction nucleotides: 5. Germline V CDR1 and CDR2: GTSNPN, SVGIG (reference sequence). This CDR3 contains 13 residues. This CDR3 reads CAWSVRGQGFYTF. The DNA of the CDR3 is TGTGCCTGGAGTGTAAGGGGACAGGGGTTCTACACCTTC.

The gene calls are TRBV7-2 and TRBJ2-7; perhaps TRBD1 as D (6 bases). Trimming stripped 3 bases from V and 2 bases from J, with 14 bases between. Germline V gene sequence: CDR1 SGHTA, CDR2 FQGNSA. The CDR3 runs to 15 residues. CDR3 DNA: TGTGCCAGCAGCTTGGGGCAGGGGTACCCCTACGAGCAGTACTTC. Translated: CASSLGQGYPYEQYF.

The chain links TRBV5-1 to TRBJ2-1; weak D call: TRBD1 (6 bases). Per the germline V gene, CDR1 is SGHRS and CDR2 is YFSETQ. The ends were cut back, 0 bases at V and 3 bases at J, with 10 bases in the middle. This CDR3 has 15 amino acids. CDR3 region: CASSLAGAYYNEQFF. The CDR3 DNA reads TGCGCCAGCAGCTTGGCAGGGGCTTACTACAATGAGCAGTTCTTC.

V usage is TRBV6-5 and J usage is TRBJ1-2; 7 nucleotides align to TRBD1. In germline, CDR1 is MNHEY, CDR2 SVGAGI. V lost 6 bases, J lost 1 base, and 5 bases stayed unmatched. The CDR3 is 14 residues long. In DNA, the CDR3 is TGTGCCAGCAGCCAGGGGGGTTTTAACTATGGCTACACCTTC. This gives the protein CASSQGGFNYGYTF.

The chain has TRBV29-1 and TRBJ1-1; D may be TRBD1 (5 bases). This CDR3 is built from 13 residues. V shed 5 bases and J shed 2 bases, with 12 bases lying between them. Germline V CDR1 and CDR2: SQVTM, ANQGSEA. This CDR3 is CSVQGAGNTEAFF. The CDR3 nucleotides read TGCAGCGTTCAGGGTGCGGGTAACACTGAAGCTTTCTTT.

The chain combines TRBV19 with TRBJ1-2; possible D gene TRBD1, 6 bases. There are 14 residues in the CDR3. Looked up from germline, CDR1 is LNHDA and CDR2 is SQIVND (reference sequence). Trimming removed 3 bases from V and 5 bases from J, with 13 bases in between. The CDR3 coding sequence is TGTGCCAGTAGTATGGTGGGGGCCCCATATGGCTACACCTTC. Protein sequence: CASSMVGAPYGYTF.

This clone was counted a single time. The rearrangement links TRBV5-1 to TRBJ1-1, with D hard to call. V shed 0 bases and J shed 1 base, with 10 bases lying between them. In germline, CDR1 is SGHRS, CDR2 YFSETQ. CDR3 size: 15 residues. This CDR3 is CASSLEVRQNTEAFF. The CDR3 DNA reads TGCGCCAGCAGCTTGGAAGTCAGGCAGAACACTGAAGCTTTCTTT.

The chain combines TRBV29-1 with TRBJ2-5; no reliable D call. V was clipped by 6 bases and J by 5 bases, with 10 bases between them. CDR3 size: 11 residues. CDR1 and CDR2 (germline): SQVTM, ANQGSEA. The CDR3 DNA sequence: TGCAGCGTGGCCCCGGACGAGACCCAGTACTTC. Residues: CSVAPDETQYF. The variable domain in full, completed from reference TRBV29-1 and TRBJ2-5, reads SAVISQKPSRDICQRGTSLTIQCQVDSQVTMMFWYRQQPGQSLTLIATANQGSEATYESGFVIDKFPISRPNLTFSTLTVSNMSPEDSSIYLCSVAPDETQYFGPGTRLLVL.

The J gene is TRBJ1-2, the V gene TRBV19; D unresolved. This CDR3 contains 14 residues. V lost 4 bases to trimming and J lost 7 bases, with 16 bases between them. Germline CDR1 and CDR2: LNHDA and SQIVND (reference sequence). The CDR3 here is CASSTNPYTSGYTF. The CDR3 nucleotides read TGTGCCAGTAGTACTAACCCATATACTAGTGGCTACACCTTC.

The chain uses TRBV7-2 and TRBJ1-3; D gene uncertain. CDR1 and CDR2 (germline): SGHTA, FQGNSA. This CDR3 has 14 residues. V lost 1 base and J lost 4, with 8 bases in between. DNA of the CDR3: TGTGCCAGCAGCTTAGGGACCCACGGAAACACCATATATTTT. Protein sequence: CASSLGTHGNTIYF.

The V and J genes are TRBV3-1 (or the pseudogene TRBV3-2) and TRBJ2-1; 9 nucleotides match TRBD2. Germline V gene lookup returns CDR1 LGHDT and CDR2 YNNKEL (reference sequence). CDR3 length: 17 residues. V shed 0 bases and J 6 bases; nucleotides not matched to a gene: 9. In nucleotides, the CDR3 is TGTGCCAGCAGCCAAGAATTTCGGCGGGGGGGCTCCAATGAGCAGTTCTTC. It translates to CASSQEFRRGGSNEQFF.

This rearrangement joins TRBV5-1 to TRBJ2-7; 9 nucleotides line up with TRBD1. This CDR3 region has 13 residues. The germline gives CDR1 SGHRS, CDR2 YFSETQ. The V and J ends lost 7 bases and 7 bases, in that order; junction bases with no gene match: 9. The CDR3 DNA sequence: TGCGCCAGCGGATCCGGGACAGGGAGAGAGCAGTACTTC. Translating gives CASGSGTGREQYF.

The chain links TRBV6-4 to TRBJ1-5, with D unclear. The CDR3 runs 13 residues. The V gene lost 2 bases and the J gene lost 6 bases, with 8 bases spanning the gap. Germline V gene data show CDR1 as MRHNA and CDR2 as SNTAGT. CDR3 nucleotide sequence: TGTGCCAGCAGTGACCAGGTCGGTCAGCCCCAGCATTTT. As protein: CASSDQVGQPQHF.

The chain is built from TRBV5-6 and TRBJ2-7; TRBD2 is a possible D gene (5 bases). V was trimmed by 2 bases and J by 0 bases, leaving 15 bases between them. The CDR3 contains 16 residues. Germline CDR1 and CDR2: SGHDT and YYEEEE. CDR3 protein: CASSFSSPEGSYEQYF. Here the CDR3 DNA reads TGTGCCAGCAGCTTTTCGTCCCCTGAGGGCTCCTACGAGCAGTACTTC.

A remark on this clone: The junction departs from germline at one end; a sequencing error may be responsible. The chain has TRBV29-1 and TRBJ1-1, with D possibly being TRBD1 (6 bases). The length of the CDR3 is 17 residues. Germline V gene sequence: CDR1 SQVTM, CDR2 ANQGSEA. For the CDR3, the DNA is TGCAGCGTTAAAGATCTTCCCGGGGGACAATTAAACACTGAAGCTTTCTTT. Amino acids: CSVKDLPGGQLNTEAFF.

The gene calls are TRBV5-1 and TRBJ2-7, with a tentative D call TRBD1 (5 bases). The germline V gene has CDR1 SGHRS and CDR2 YFSETQ. Trimming pared 0 bases from V and 4 bases from J, leaving 11 bases between. This CDR3 spans 14 amino acids. CDR3 in DNA: TGCGCCAGCAGCTTGGAAGGGGTAAGGTACGAGCAGTACTTC. Protein product: CASSLEGVRYEQYF.

The rearrangement links TRBV4-1 to TRBJ1-3, with D perhaps matching TRBD1 (6 bases). Trimming cost V 0 bases and J 3 bases, with 12 bases left between them. CDR1 and CDR2 from the germline V gene are MGHRA and YSYEKL. CDR3 size: 16 residues. The CDR3 nucleotides read TGCGCCAGCAGCCAAGATCAGGGGCCAGGTGGAAACACCATATATTTT. It encodes CASSQDQGPGGNTIYF.

This sequence joins TRBV3-1 (or the pseudogene TRBV3-2) and TRBJ1-5, with D unresolved. The germline gives CDR1 LGHDT, CDR2 YNNKEL (reference sequence). Trimming stripped 5 bases from V and 4 bases from J, with 12 bases between. This CDR3 is 14 amino acids long. CDR3 region: CASSTRGSNQPQHF. The CDR3 nucleotides are TGTGCCAGCAGCACTCGTGGTAGTAATCAGCCCCAGCATTTT.

The chain links TRBV3-1 (or the pseudogene TRBV3-2) to TRBJ1-2; D might be TRBD1 (5 bases). The CDR3 length is 15 residues. V lost 0 bases and J lost 4, with 12 bases in between. Germline V gene sequence: CDR1 LGHDT, CDR2 YNNKEL (reference sequence). The CDR3 here is CASSQDSQGLYGYTF. The CDR3 DNA sequence: TGTGCCAGCAGCCAAGATAGCCAGGGTCTCTATGGCTACACCTTC.

The gene calls are TRBV5-1 and TRBJ2-3, with TRBD1 matching 7 bases. The ends lost 6 bases at V and 2 bases at J; junction bases unmatched: 6. Germline lookup yields CDR1 SGHRS and CDR2 YFSETQ. The CDR3 has 14 residues. CDR3 DNA: TGCGCCAGCATCCCGGACAGGAACACAGATACGCAGTATTTT. Translating gives CASIPDRNTDTQYF.

V gene TRBV9 combines with J gene TRBJ2-5, with 12 bases fitting TRBD2. CDR1 is SGDLS, CDR2 YYNGEE, per germline. V gave up 4 bases and J gave up 5 bases; unmatched junction bases: 3. This CDR3 is built from 14 residues. For the CDR3, the DNA is TGTGCCAGCAGCCCCGGACTAGCGGGGGAGACCCAGTACTTC. This sequence encodes CASSPGLAGETQYF.

This clone occurred a few times. The chain uses TRBV9 and TRBJ1-1; D gene unclear. V was pared by 3 bases and J by 2 bases, with 8 bases between. This CDR3 has 13 residues. CDR1 SGDLS and CDR2 YYNGEE come from the germline V gene. This CDR3 is CASSARFNTEAFF. The CDR3 nucleotides read TGTGCCAGCAGCGCCAGATTTAACACTGAAGCTTTCTTT.

This chain connects TRBV3-1 (or the pseudogene TRBV3-2) to TRBJ1-1; 7 bases map to TRBD1. Germline CDR1 reads LGHDT; CDR2 reads YNNKEL (reference sequence). With 4 bases clipped from V and 5 bases from J, the junction kept 4 bases outside the gene matches. There are 13 residues in the CDR3. CDR3 loop: CASSPDRVTEAFF. In DNA, the CDR3 is TGTGCCAGCAGCCCAGACAGGGTAACTGAAGCTTTCTTT.